The clone carrying this T cell receptor (beta chain) was recorded once. Its matching antigen is unknown. At collection, donors were nominally healthy, but unrecorded immune exposures were probable. CDR1 is SQVTM, CDR2 ANQGSEA, per germline. Trimming removed 6 bases from V and 5 bases from J; junction bases left unmatched: 19. The CDR3 spans 17 residues. The data were taken from a study of cytomegalovirus exposure and HLA in healthy donors. Study-level information: Drawn from HLA-typed donors, roughly 87 million unique TCRs were held in an early data release. General study findings and limits: Analysis performed later showed TCR beta chains linked to HLA being more clonally expanded than equally common others.

13 Jbeta primers and 60 Vbeta primers were used for the PCR. Sequenced by immunoSEQ multiplex PCR; TCRdb stores in-frame clones only, minus some. The sample shows roughly 130,000 clones, less than 80% of them seen only once. What was sequenced was PBMCs. The genes are TRBV29-1 and TRBJ1-1, with 9 bases identical to TRBD1. The receptor's source is a woman between 50 and 59 years old in good health and CMV-seropositive. The CDR3: CSVPGLAGTGIGTEAFF. Here the CDR3 DNA reads TGCAGCGTCCCAGGCCTAGCCGGGACAGGGATTGGTACTGAAGCTTTCTTT.